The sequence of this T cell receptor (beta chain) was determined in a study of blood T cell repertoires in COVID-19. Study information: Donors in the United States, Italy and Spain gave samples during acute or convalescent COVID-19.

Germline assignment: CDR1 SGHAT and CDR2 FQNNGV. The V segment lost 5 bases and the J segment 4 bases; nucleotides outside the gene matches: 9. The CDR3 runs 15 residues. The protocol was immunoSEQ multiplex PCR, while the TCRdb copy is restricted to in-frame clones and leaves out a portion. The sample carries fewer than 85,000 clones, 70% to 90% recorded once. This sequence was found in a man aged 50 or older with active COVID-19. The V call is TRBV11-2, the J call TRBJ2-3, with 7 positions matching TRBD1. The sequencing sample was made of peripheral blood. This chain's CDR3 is CASSRRGGRADTQYF. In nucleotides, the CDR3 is TGTGCCAGCAGCCGCCGAGGGGGCAGGGCAGATACGCAGTATTTT.